Listed below are T cell receptor beta chains from one sample, sequenced in a study of cytomegalovirus exposure and HLA in healthy donors. The method was immunoSEQ multiplex PCR; TCRdb's version includes in-frame clones alone and lacks a portion of them. Counted here are under 130,000 clones, 74% occurring once; the ten biggest clones make up about 2.8%. Sequencing was carried out using PBMCs. All receptors come from a man aged 45-65 years in good health and CMV-seropositive. The CDR3 runs from the conserved cysteine through the conserved F or W. D genes are given only for firm matches.

>.|TRBV9|TRBJ2-3
CASSVGTPTHTDTQYF
>.|TRBV9|TRBJ2-3
CASSVVGGGTDTQYF
>.|TRBV10-3|TRBJ2-2
CAISDVFFGGELFF
>.|TRBV19|TRBJ1-5
CASTGRNQPQHF
>.|TRBV6-5|TRBJ1-1
CASSYSFGQPNTEAFF
>TRBD1|TRBV2|TRBJ2-3
CASRWTGSSAYIDTQYF
>.|TRBV2|TRBJ1-6
CASAGQQNSPLHF
>TRBD1|TRBV6-1|TRBJ2-7
CASTQETGENEQYF
>.|TRBV7-6|TRBJ2-1
CASSLWDNPYNEQFF
>.|TRBV6-5|TRBJ2-1
CASRAGMWNEQFF
>TRBD1|TRBV19|TRBJ1-5
CASSISGGQPQHF
>TRBD2|TRBV19|TRBJ2-2
CASRHSGVKAGELFF
>.|TRBV7-8|TRBJ2-3
CASCFRFTGDTQYF
>.|TRBV7-6|TRBJ2-7
CASSFQTGAYEQYF
>TRBD2|TRBV7-6|TRBJ2-1
CASSLLASGGDEQFF
>.|TRBV4-1|TRBJ2-5
CASKQGRGRGLETQYF
>TRBD1|TRBV2|TRBJ2-7
CASTSIGQGGEQYF
>.|TRBV6-1|TRBJ2-7
CASSELQGYGYEQYF
>.|TRBV5-6|TRBJ2-2
CASSSRVLIANTGELFF
>.|TRBV9|TRBJ2-3
CASSVGPDTQYF
>TRBD1|TRBV7-8|TRBJ2-7
CASSLRWGQVSYEQYF
>.|TRBV11-2|TRBJ1-2
CASSGGGSAGF
>.|TRBV5-1|TRBJ1-6
CASNTGINSPLHF
>.|TRBV6-5|.
CASSRRGAQSYEQYF
>.|TRBV18|TRBJ1-5
CASSPSGGNQPQHF
>.|TRBV30|TRBJ2-7
CAWSGTSGSYEQYF
>.|TRBV6-1|TRBJ1-1
CASSLPTGHAEAFF
>TRBD1|TRBV19|TRBJ1-5
CASSISGTGGVQPQHF
>TRBD2|TRBV18|TRBJ2-1
CASSLSSGRNNEQFF
>.|TRBV19|TRBJ1-2
CASSRTDPYGYTF
>.|TRBV5-1|TRBJ1-2
CASSLEAGAYGYTF
>TRBD1|TRBV4-2|TRBJ1-6
CASSQEGQGMNSPLHF
>.|TRBV6-1|TRBJ1-1
CASSEQPGVVTEAFF
>.|TRBV5-1|TRBJ2-2
CASSLDRPTAGELFF
>.|TRBV5-1|TRBJ1-6
CASRPDSTDSPLHF
>TRBD2|TRBV19|TRBJ2-4
CASSIEWGGAKNIQYF
>.|TRBV6-1|TRBJ1-5
CASSEIASEGPQHF
>.|TRBV14|TRBJ2-5
CASSQDTDRWETQYF
>.|TRBV2|TRBJ2-7
CASRTGSSYEQYF
>.|TRBV28|TRBJ1-1
CASSFRSEAFF
>.|TRBV6-5|TRBJ1-2
CASSRGQWGYGYTF
>TRBD1|TRBV5-4|TRBJ2-1
CASSPGQGDEQFF